The 21 T cell receptor beta chains below come from one sample, sequenced in a study of T cells in Graves' hyperthyroidism and ophthalmopathy (dated by TCRdb to about 2019). The method was multiplex PCR. TCRdb names Illumina HiSeq 2000 as the instrument used. The TCR beta CDR3 regions were amplified from the RNA transcripts. For the first round of RT-PCR on the TCR CDR3, the HTBI primer set was used together with the Qiagen OneStep RT-PCR kit. Using fastp trimming at Q25 and MiXCR clonotype assembly, TCRdb reanalyzed the public sequencing data and kept in-frame beta chains. Entries that share a CDR3 protein sequence are merged under the most common genes and DNA. In this sample the table shows hundreds of thousands of distinct CDR3 sequences, roughly 15% of which occur a single time. The biggest ten clones account for roughly 10% of the sample. Sample: blood. Receptors originate from a woman aged 18-30 years with Graves' hyperthyroidism.

This clonotype was found a few times. The rearrangement links TRBV15 to TRBJ1-2; D gene ambiguous. Germline V gives CDR1 LNHNV, CDR2 YYDKDF (reference sequence). Trimming took 2 bases from V and 8 from J, leaving 12 bases between them. This CDR3 is 13 amino acids long. CDR3 in DNA: TGTGCCACCAGCAGACGGGAGTCAAAAGGCTACACCTTC. Its translation: CATSRRESKGYTF.

This clonotype was picked up many times. The V gene is TRBV7-3, the J gene TRBJ2-3, with 10 bases aligning to TRBD2. Germline CDR1 reads SGHTA; CDR2 reads FQGTGA. V lost 5 bases and J lost 5; bases outside the gene matches: 10. The length of the CDR3 is 16 residues. The CDR3 loop reads CASSPNGLAVRDTQYF. CDR3 bases: TGTGCCAGCAGCCCCAACGGACTAGCGGTGAGAGATACGCAGTATTTT.

This chain joins TRBV6-1 and TRBJ2-1; the match to TRBD1 covers 8 bases. The CDR3 is made up of 14 amino acids. Per the germline V gene, CDR1 is MNHNS and CDR2 is SASEGT. Losses at the gene ends were 6 bases for V and 4 bases for J; bases not matched to a gene: 5. CDR3: CASSGTGIYNEQFF. In DNA form, the CDR3 reads TGTGCCAGCAGCGGGACAGGTATATACAATGAGCAGTTCTTC.

This clonotype showed up many times. The CDR3 DNA is TGTGCCAGCCTCTTCTTGACGACTGAAGCTTTCTTT. It codes for CASLFLTTEAFF. The chain joins TRBV2 to TRBJ1-1; no clear D. Germline values: CDR1 SNHLY, CDR2 FYNNEI. V lost 8 bases and J lost 5, with 12 bases in between. There are 12 residues in the CDR3.

There are many counts of this clonotype. This sequence joins TRBV6-1 and TRBJ1-1; D is undetermined. This CDR3 comprises 15 residues. Trimming took 6 bases from V and 0 from J, leaving 14 bases between them. Germline assignment: CDR1 MNHNS and CDR2 SASEGT. The CDR3 nucleotides are TGTGCCAGCAGCGCAGGACCTGGAATGAACACTGAAGCTTTCTTT. Protein: CASSAGPGMNTEAFF.

The CDR3: CSARPPGTSTLNEQFF. The CDR3 nucleotides read TGCAGTGCTAGACCGCCTGGGACTAGCACACTCAATGAGCAGTTCTTC. This chain joins TRBV20-1 and TRBJ2-1; 9 nucleotides agree with TRBD2. Germline CDR1 is DFQATT and CDR2 is SNEGSKA (reference sequence). The CDR3 covers 16 residues. Losses at the gene ends were 2 bases for V and 6 bases for J; bases not matched to a gene: 11.

There are many counts of this clonotype. The V and J genes are TRBV7-2 and TRBJ2-5, with D unresolved. Germline CDR1 and CDR2: SGHTA and FQGNSA. Trimming took off 1 base at V and 13 bases at J, with 16 bases between the two ends. The length of the CDR3 is 13 residues. The chain's CDR3 is CASSLGPSPSLYF. The CDR3 region has the DNA TGTGCCAGCAGCTTAGGTCCCTCCCCTTCCTTGTACTTC.

This clonotype has just a few counts. The chain uses TRBV5-6 and TRBJ1-2, with D perhaps matching TRBD1 (6 bases). This CDR3 region has 14 residues. The germline V and J ends were trimmed by 4 bases and 8 bases, with 18 bases remaining between them. Germline V gene data show CDR1 as SGHDT and CDR2 as YYEEEE. The CDR3 DNA reads TGTGCCAGCAGCCCCGGACAGTCTGTTTACGGCTACACCTTC. Protein sequence: CASSPGQSVYGYTF. Combining the CDR3 with reference TRBV5-6 and TRBJ1-2 gives the whole variable domain DAGVTQSPTHLIKTRGQQVTLRCSPKSGHDTVSWYQQALGQGPQFIFQYYEEEERQRGNFPDRFSGHQFPNYSSELNVNALLLGDSALYLCASSPGQSVYGYTFGSGTRLTVV.

As for this clonotype: Being one base from a much bigger clone, this may be a read error. This is likely a read error, given that the CDR3 carries no conserved phenylalanine or tryptophan at its end. The chain recombines TRBV28 with TRBJ2-1; D remains ambiguous. Germline CDR1 and CDR2: MDHEN and SYDVKM. Trimming took off 4 bases at V and 3 bases at J, with 7 bases between the two ends. The CDR3 spans 13 residues. DNA for the CDR3: TGTGCCAGCAGTTCCCTTTTCTACAATGAGCAGTTCTCC. It is translated as CASSSLFYNEQFS.

This clonotype occurred a few times. A read error may be the cause here, since a much bigger clone is one base away. The chain combines TRBV20-1 with TRBJ2-1, with 7 bases aligning to TRBD1. This CDR3 region has 19 residues. Germline V gene data show CDR1 as DFQATT and CDR2 as SNEGSKA (reference sequence). CDR3 protein: CSARDQTGSVVSGYNGQFF. The CDR3 DNA sequence: TGCAGTGCTAGGGATCAGACAGGGAGCGTTGTCTCGGGCTACAATGGGCAGTTCTTC.

The chain combines TRBV20-1 with TRBJ2-7; 7 bases fit TRBD2. This CDR3 contains 15 residues. The ends lost 0 bases at V and 5 bases at J; junction bases unmatched: 10. Germline CDR1 and CDR2: DFQATT and SNEGSKA (reference sequence). CDR3 loop: CSARDVAGVAHEQYF. CDR3 sequence (DNA): TGCAGTGCTAGAGATGTGGCGGGAGTAGCACACGAGCAGTACTTC.

In this sample, this clonotype turned up many times. The chain employs TRBV6-1 and TRBJ2-3; 8 positions match TRBD2. This CDR3 is built from 15 residues. CDR1 and CDR2 from the germline V gene are MNHNS and SASEGT. J gave up 6 bases and V 4 bases, and 9 bases lay outside the gene matches. CDR3 coding DNA: TGTGCCAGCAGTGGTGCGGGCGGGGGGCAGGATACGCAGTATTTT. Residues: CASSGAGGGQDTQYF.

This clonotype was detected a few times. The chain combines TRBV19 with TRBJ2-6, with 8 bases matching TRBD1. V lost 7 bases to trimming and J lost 7 bases; unmatched junction nucleotides: 12. The CDR3 length is 16 residues. Germline CDR1 and CDR2: LNHDA and SQIVND (reference sequence). CDR3 amino acids: CASTGWTGNQANVLTF. Here the CDR3 DNA reads TGTGCCAGTACGGGTTGGACAGGGAATCAAGCCAACGTCCTGACTTTC. Full variable domain (remainder filled in from reference TRBV19 and TRBJ2-6): DGGITQSPKYLFRKEGQNVTLSCEQNLNHDAMYWYRQDPGQGLRLIYYSQIVNDFQKGDIAEGYSVSREKKESFPLTVTSAQKNPTAFYLCASTGWTGNQANVLTFGAGSRLTVL.

This clonotype was seen a handful of times. The V and J genes are TRBV4-1 and TRBJ2-2, with 12 bases that match TRBD2. The CDR3 runs to 19 residues. Trimming removed 0 bases from V and 7 bases from J; junction bases left unmatched: 12. Germline CDR1 reads MGHRA; CDR2 reads YSYEKL. The CDR3 sequence: CASSQDLLAGGPTGGELFF. Here the CDR3 DNA reads TGCGCCAGCAGCCAAGATCTGCTAGCGGGAGGGCCTACCGGCGGGGAGCTGTTTTTT.

This clonotype was seen a few times. The chain combines TRBV20-1 with TRBJ2-1; 11 bases fit TRBD2. The CDR3 is 15 residues long. CDR1 is DFQATT, CDR2 SNEGSKA, per germline (reference sequence). After removal of 1 base from V and 4 bases from J, the junction contained 3 bases not matched to a gene. DNA of the CDR3: TGCAGTGCTAGAGGGCCTAGCGGGGGGTACAATGAGCAGTTCTTC. Its translation is CSARGPSGGYNEQFF.

This clonotype appeared many times. The gene calls are TRBV6-2 or TRBV6-3 and TRBJ2-2; 9 positions agree with TRBD2. Per germline, CDR1 MNHEY and CDR2 SVGEGT. Unmatched junction bases numbered 6, after V lost 2 bases and J lost 5 bases. The CDR3 spans 16 residues. CDR3 sequence: CASSYKAGGPTGELFF. The CDR3 region has the DNA TGTGCCAGCAGTTACAAGGCGGGAGGGCCTACCGGGGAGCTGTTTTTT.

V is TRBV15 and J is TRBJ2-5; TRBD1 is a possible D gene (7 bases). The CDR3 sequence is 15 residues long. Trimming took off 6 bases at V and 1 base at J, with 15 bases between the two ends. From germline, CDR1 is LNHNV and CDR2 YYDKDF (reference sequence). The CDR3 loop reads CATRRGTDVQETQYF. CDR3 in DNA: TGTGCCACCAGACGGGGGACAGACGTCCAAGAGACCCAGTACTTC.

This clonotype was detected only a few times. The rearrangement uses TRBV4-1 and TRBJ1-4; a weak D match, TRBD1 (6 bases). The CDR3 length is 16 residues. Deletions cut 4 bases from V and 2 bases from J, with 14 bases between. Germline assignment: CDR1 MGHRA and CDR2 YSYEKL. In DNA, the CDR3 is TGCGCCAGCAGCCGAGGACAGACTCATACTAATGAAAAACTGTTTTTT. Translating gives CASSRGQTHTNEKLFF.

This clonotype was observed a handful of times. The V call is TRBV28, the J call TRBJ1-1; tentative D call: TRBD1 (6 bases). Trimming pared 2 bases from V and 5 bases from J, leaving 15 bases between. The germline V gene encodes CDR1 MDHEN and CDR2 SYDVKM. The CDR3 length is 15 residues. CDR3 nucleotide sequence: TGTGCCAGCAGTTTAAGCCGGCAGGGGAGAACTGAAGCTTTCTTT. This gives the protein CASSLSRQGRTEAFF.

This sequence joins TRBV4-1 and TRBJ2-7, with D perhaps matching TRBD1 (6 bases). The CDR3 spans 15 residues. V dropped 4 bases and J dropped 2 bases, with 15 bases sitting between them. From germline, CDR1 is MGHRA and CDR2 YSYEKL. Here the CDR3 DNA reads TGCGCCAGCAGCCTAGATCAGGGGACCCCCTACGAGCAGTACTTC. This codes for CASSLDQGTPYEQYF.

Regarding this clonotype: This could be a read error, since a much larger clone is one nucleotide away. Written as DNA, the CDR3 is TGTGCCACCAATGAGCCCAGGGGGTCGGCTTTCTTT. It specifies CATNEPRGSAFF. The V and J genes are TRBV24-1 and TRBJ1-1; 7 bases agree with TRBD1. CDR1 KGHDR and CDR2 SFDVKD come from the germline V gene. V trimming: 8 bases; J trimming: 11 bases; junction bases outside the gene matches: 10. The length of the CDR3 is 12 residues.